A single sample gave rise to the 10 T cell receptor beta chains below, sequenced in a study of STAT5B mutations in CD4+ large granular lymphocyte leukemia. The table came from immunoSEQ multiplex PCR; TCRdb's copy has only in-frame clones and leaves some out. The data show about 18,000 clones, about 88% seen once. The source material was CD4+ T cells from blood buffy coats. Receptor source: a human donor in good health.

This clone was found once. V is TRBV9 and J is TRBJ2-7, with a possible D match to TRBD2 (5 bases). The CDR3 consists of 15 residues. The V end was cut by 0 bases, the J end by 2 bases, with 12 bases between. Germline loops: CDR1 SGDLS, CDR2 YYNGEE. The CDR3 loop is CASSVGSSWTYEQYF. CDR3 DNA: TGTGCCAGCAGCGTAGGCTCTAGCTGGACCTACGAGCAGTACTTC.

This chain connects TRBV7-2 to TRBJ2-1, with TRBD2 matching over 7 bases. The germline V gene encodes CDR1 SGHTA and CDR2 FQGNSA. The CDR3 is 16 amino acids. V was clipped by 0 bases and J by 0 bases; unmatched bases: 2. The CDR3 DNA follows: TGTGCCAGCAGCTTAGCGAGCGGGGTCTCCTACAATGAGCAGTTCTTC. Protein sequence: CASSLASGVSYNEQFF.

This chain links TRBV6-1 with TRBJ1-1; TRBD1 matches 9 bases. After removal of 5 bases from V and 0 bases from J, the junction contained 1 base not matched to a gene. This CDR3 has 14 residues. The germline V gene has CDR1 MNHNS and CDR2 SASEGT. The CDR3 DNA sequence: TGTGCCAGCAGTCGACAGGGGGTGAACACTGAAGCTTTCTTT. Its protein is CASSRQGVNTEAFF.

This clone appeared once. The rearrangement joins TRBV10-3 to TRBJ1-2; D perhaps matches TRBD1 (5 bases). The CDR3 loop spans 13 amino acids. Trimming shortened V by 2 bases and J by 5 bases, and 9 bases separated the two germline ends. Per germline, CDR1 ENHRY and CDR2 SYGVKD. The CDR3 DNA sequence: TGTGCCATCAGTGAGGTACGGGGGTATGGCTACACCTTC. This sequence encodes CAISEVRGYGYTF.

This clone was recorded once. The chain has TRBV12-5 and TRBJ2-2; 8 bases map to TRBD1. The CDR3 extends over 14 amino acids. The V gene's germline CDR1 is LGHNT and CDR2 FRNRAP. The J segment lost 7 bases and the V segment lost 4 bases, leaving 5 bases of the junction unmatched. The CDR3 DNA is TGTGCTAGTGGTTCGGGACAGGAAGTCGGGGAGCTGTTTTTT. It codes for CASGSGQEVGELFF.

The rearrangement uses TRBV9 and TRBJ2-5; 11 bases match TRBD2. The V gene's germline CDR1 is SGDLS and CDR2 YYNGEE. The CDR3 spans 15 residues. V shed 0 bases and J 5 bases; nucleotides not matched to a gene: 3. The CDR3 spells CASSVELAGVETQYF. In nucleotides, the CDR3 is TGTGCCAGCAGCGTAGAACTAGCGGGAGTGGAGACCCAGTACTTC.

CDR3 sequence (DNA): TGTGCCAGCAGTTGGGTGGGGACAGGAAGAATTTACGAGCAGTACTTC. Its translation is CASSWVGTGRIYEQYF. The chain is built from TRBV27 and TRBJ2-7; 8 nucleotides match TRBD1. Unmatched junction bases numbered 12, after V lost 4 bases and J lost 4 bases. The V gene's germline CDR1 is MNHEY and CDR2 SMNVEV (reference sequence). CDR3 length: 16 amino acids.

CDR3 sequence: CASSEPGYGYTF. DNA for the CDR3: TGTGCCAGCAGTGAACCAGGGTATGGCTACACCTTC. V usage is TRBV6-1 and J usage is TRBJ1-2; D might be TRBD1 (5 bases). Germline lookup yields CDR1 MNHNS and CDR2 SASEGT. The CDR3 spans 12 residues. Trimming took off 2 bases at V and 5 bases at J, with 6 bases between the two ends.

The chain couples TRBV14 to TRBJ1-1, with a tentative D call TRBD1 (5 bases). V was trimmed by 2 bases and J by 1 base, leaving 8 bases between them. This CDR3 spans 14 amino acids. The germline V gene encodes CDR1 SGHDN and CDR2 FVKESK. This chain's CDR3 is CASSQQGGNTEAFF. The CDR3 DNA is TGTGCCAGCAGCCAACAGGGTGGGAACACTGAAGCTTTCTTT.

This sequence joins TRBV19 and TRBJ2-3; unclear D gene. This CDR3 has 12 amino acids. Germline-derived CDR1 and CDR2 are LNHDA and SQIVND (reference sequence). V lost 5 bases and J 6 bases, leaving 9 bases between the germline ends. The CDR3 spells CASSLARDTQYF. The CDR3 DNA sequence: TGTGCCAGTAGTCTCGCCCGGGATACGCAGTATTTT.